The next 22 T cell receptor beta chains were all read from a single sample in a study of blood T cell repertoires in COVID-19. Generated by immunoSEQ multiplex PCR, the TCRdb table keeps only in-frame clones and is missing some. Of over 150,000 clones in the sample, approximately 86% were seen once. The specimen sequenced was peripheral blood. All receptors derive from an elderly woman with COVID-19, enrolled during active disease.

The V gene is TRBV6-5, the J gene TRBJ2-7; tentatively, D is TRBD2 (5 bases). Trimming shortened V by 0 bases and J by 2 bases, and 11 bases separated the two germline ends. CDR1 MNHEY and CDR2 SVGAGI come from the germline V gene. The length of the CDR3 is 15 residues. Here the CDR3 reads CASSYSISDPYEQYF. In DNA, the CDR3 is TGTGCCAGCAGTTACTCGATTAGCGACCCCTACGAGCAGTACTTC.

The gene calls are TRBV4-3 and TRBJ2-2; weak D call: TRBD1 (6 bases). Trimming stripped 0 bases from V and 4 bases from J, with 12 bases between. Germline loops: CDR1 LGHNA, CDR2 YSLEER. This CDR3 is built from 16 residues. In DNA, the CDR3 is TGCGCCAGCAGCCAAGATCTGTGGACAGTCACCGGGGAGCTGTTTTTT. This sequence encodes CASSQDLWTVTGELFF.

V and J are TRBV2 and TRBJ2-1, with D uncertain. V lost 0 bases to trimming and J lost 8 bases, with 8 bases between them. This CDR3 is built from 13 residues. In germline, CDR1 is SNHLY, CDR2 FYNNEI. The CDR3 DNA reads TGTGCCAGCAGTGAAGCGCTTGGCTATGAGCAGTTCTTC. Amino acids: CASSEALGYEQFF. Variable domain in full (rest from reference TRBV2 and TRBJ2-1): EPEVTQTPSHQVTQMGQEVILRCVPISNHLYFYWYRQILGQKVEFLVSFYNNEISEKSEIFDDQFSVERPDGSNFTLKIRSTKLEDSAMYFCASSEALGYEQFFGPGTRLTVL.

The J gene is TRBJ1-1, the V gene TRBV5-6, with 7 bases lining up with TRBD1. Germline-derived CDR1 and CDR2 are SGHDT and YYEEEE. Germline trimming cut 3 bases from V and 0 bases from J; bases unmatched to any gene: 2. CDR3 length equals 14 residues. The CDR3 sequence: CASSSGQLNTEAFF. CDR3 nucleotides: TGTGCCAGCAGCTCGGGACAGTTGAACACTGAAGCTTTCTTT.

This clone was picked up one time. The chain is built from TRBV4-1 and TRBJ1-6; D not certain. The V and J ends lost 5 bases and 7 bases respectively, with 12 bases between them. CDR3 length equals 14 residues. Germline CDR1 is MGHRA and CDR2 is YSYEKL. The CDR3 DNA follows: TGCGCCAGCAGCAGAGAGGGCCAAAATTCACCCCTCCACTTT. Protein sequence: CASSREGQNSPLHF.

The V and J genes are TRBV12-3 or TRBV12-4 and TRBJ1-2, with TRBD1 matching 7 bases. J gave up 8 bases and V 6 bases, and 9 bases lay outside the gene matches. This CDR3 contains 13 residues. The CDR3 DNA sequence: TGTGCCAGCAGCCGGACAGGCGGCTTGGGCTACACCTTC. This sequence encodes CASSRTGGLGYTF.

The CDR3 reads CASSRGQDGELFF. CDR3 in DNA: TGCGCCAGCAGCAGAGGACAGGACGGGGAGCTGTTTTTT. The chain is built from TRBV5-1 and TRBJ2-2, with TRBD1 matching over 7 bases. This CDR3 contains 13 residues. The J segment lost 7 bases and the V segment lost 4 bases, leaving 4 bases of the junction unmatched. Germline CDR1 is SGHRS and CDR2 is YFSETQ.

CDR3 in amino acids: CASSFTVQGKGSEPNIQYF. The CDR3 region has the DNA TGTGCCAGCAGCTTTACCGTCCAGGGGAAGGGTAGTGAGCCAAACATTCAGTACTTC. The V gene is TRBV7-9, the J gene TRBJ2-4, with a possible D match to TRBD1 (6 bases). The CDR3 has 19 amino acids. V lost 3 bases and J 6 bases, leaving 27 bases between the germline ends. Per the germline V gene, CDR1 is SEHNR and CDR2 is FQNEAQ (reference sequence).

The chain joins TRBV28 to TRBJ1-6; 10 bases align to TRBD1. Germline V gives CDR1 MDHEN, CDR2 SYDVKM. The CDR3 is made up of 15 amino acids. The J segment lost 9 bases and the V segment lost 5 bases, leaving 7 bases of the junction unmatched. Here the CDR3 DNA reads TGTGCCAGCAGTGGACGGACAGGGGGAGGTTCACCCCTCCACTTT. Amino acids: CASSGRTGGGSPLHF. The full variable domain, in which reference TRBV28 and TRBJ1-6 provide the parts outside the CDR3, is DVKVTQSSRYLVKRTGEKVFLECVQDMDHENMFWYRQDPGLGLRLIYFSYDVKMKEKGDIPEGYSVSREKKERFSLILESASTNQTSMYLCASSGRTGGGSPLHFGNGTRLTVT.

This chain joins TRBV11-2 and TRBJ1-1; D is perhaps TRBD1 (6 bases). Germline CDR1 and CDR2: SGHAT and FQNNGV. The V end was cut by 5 bases, the J end by 0 bases, with 13 bases between. There are 15 residues in the CDR3. CDR3 sequence: CASSTRTVMNTEAFF. CDR3 bases: TGTGCCAGCAGCACCCGGACAGTTATGAACACTGAAGCTTTCTTT.

This clone is a singleton in its sample. CDR3 nucleotide sequence: TGTGCCAGCAGCTTAGCGATAGGGGGCTATACTGAAGCTTTCTTT. Amino acids: CASSLAIGGYTEAFF. V and J are TRBV7-8 and TRBJ1-1, with 7 bases that match TRBD1. The germline CDR1 and CDR2 sequences are SGHVS and FQNEAQ. J gave up 5 bases and V 0 bases, and 6 bases lay outside the gene matches. The CDR3 sequence is 15 residues long.

The chain is built from TRBV7-2 and TRBJ1-1, with TRBD1 as a possible D gene (5 bases). The V end was cut by 3 bases, the J end by 3 bases, with 11 bases between. Germline V CDR1 and CDR2: SGHTA, FQGNSA. This CDR3 spans 14 amino acids. CDR3: CASSFGGGYTEAFF. The CDR3 nucleotides read TGTGCCAGCAGCTTTGGGGGGGGGTACACTGAAGCTTTCTTT.

The genes are TRBV6-5 and TRBJ1-2, with 7 positions matching TRBD1. Germline V lookup: CDR1 MNHEY, CDR2 SVGAGI. The CDR3 is 13 residues long. V lost 6 bases and J lost 3; bases outside the gene matches: 4. This CDR3 reads CASRSTGDYGYTF. CDR3 nucleotide sequence: TGTGCCAGCAGGTCCACAGGGGACTATGGCTACACCTTC.

This chain uses TRBV6-2 or TRBV6-3 with TRBJ2-1; TRBD2 matches 16 bases. In germline, CDR1 is MNHEY, CDR2 SVGEGT. This CDR3 is 19 amino acids long. V shed 6 bases, J shed 7 bases, and the junction held 15 bases outside the gene matches. CDR3 region: CASSHDRGLAGGPRNEQFF. DNA of the CDR3: TGTGCCAGCAGCCACGACAGGGGACTAGCGGGAGGGCCAAGGAATGAGCAGTTCTTC.

This rearrangement joins TRBV6-5 to TRBJ1-5; D is unclear. The CDR3 is 14 residues long. Per the germline V gene, CDR1 is MNHEY and CDR2 is SVGAGI. V was shortened by 0 bases and J by 6 bases, with 9 bases between the two germline ends. CDR3 residues: CASSYSTAGQPQHF. CDR3 DNA: TGTGCCAGCAGTTACTCGACCGCGGGTCAGCCCCAGCATTTT.

The rearrangement uses TRBV5-1 and TRBJ1-2, with D perhaps TRBD1 (5 bases). This CDR3 is 14 amino acids long. V lost 3 bases to trimming and J lost 3 bases, with 12 bases between them. Germline V CDR1 and CDR2: SGHRS, YFSETQ. CDR3 amino acids: CASSSFDSHYGYTF. The CDR3, as DNA: TGCGCCAGCAGCTCATTCGACAGTCACTATGGCTACACCTTC.

In its sample, this clone was seen a few times. This chain connects TRBV19 to TRBJ2-2; 7 nucleotides match TRBD2. The germline V gene encodes CDR1 LNHDA and CDR2 SQIVND (reference sequence). This CDR3 region has 15 residues. Trimming took 1 base from V and 2 from J; bases not matched to a gene: 1. This CDR3 reads CASSIGGLNTGELFF. CDR3 in DNA: TGTGCCAGTAGTATAGGGGGACTAAACACCGGGGAGCTGTTTTTT.

This rearrangement joins TRBV28 to TRBJ1-4; weak D call: TRBD1 (5 bases). V dropped 4 bases and J dropped 3 bases, with 18 bases sitting between them. The germline CDR1 and CDR2 sequences are MDHEN and SYDVKM. This CDR3 spans 17 amino acids. The CDR3 region has the DNA TGTGCCAGCAGTTCGCCCCTCGCAGGGACTCCTAATGAAAAACTGTTTTTT. Protein product: CASSSPLAGTPNEKLFF.

This clone has a single count. The rearrangement joins TRBV5-1 to TRBJ2-1, with D uncertain. Trimming took off 5 bases at V and 0 bases at J, with 12 bases between the two ends. Germline CDR1 is SGHRS and CDR2 is YFSETQ. The length of the CDR3 is 15 residues. The CDR3 DNA reads as TGCGCCAGCAGTATGGTACCCGGCTCCTACAATGAGCAGTTCTTC. Its translation is CASSMVPGSYNEQFF.

V usage is TRBV6-5 and J usage is TRBJ2-2; tentative D call: TRBD1 (6 bases). The CDR3 contains 15 residues. Deletions cut 10 bases from V and 4 bases from J, with 19 bases between. Germline V gene sequence: CDR1 MNHEY, CDR2 SVGAGI. CDR3 bases: TGTGCCACGAGTTCCGATGCAGGGGCCACCGGGGAGCTGTTTTTT. It is translated as CATSSDAGATGELFF.

The genes are TRBV5-1 and TRBJ1-2; TRBD1 agrees at 9 bases. In germline, CDR1 is SGHRS, CDR2 YFSETQ. The CDR3 is 13 amino acids. Trimming took 4 bases from V and 6 from J; bases not matched to a gene: 4. The CDR3 is CASSIRDRDGYTF. The CDR3 DNA reads as TGCGCCAGCAGCATCCGGGACAGGGATGGCTACACCTTC.

The CDR3 loop reads CASSPAGSYYGYTF. CDR3 sequence (DNA): TGTGCCAGCAGTCCGGCAGGGTCATATTATGGCTACACCTTC. The V call is TRBV2, the J call TRBJ1-2, with D possibly matching TRBD1 (5 bases). CDR1 and CDR2 (germline): SNHLY, FYNNEI. The CDR3 is 14 residues long. The V gene lost 5 bases and the J gene lost 5 bases, with 15 bases spanning the gap.